The 20 T cell receptor beta chains below all came from one sample that was sequenced in a study of shared clonotypes between healthy human individuals. Positive CCR7 selection of CD45RO-negative cells yielded the naive CD8 cells, and terminally differentiated effector memory CD45RA+ cells were excluded. TCRdb's copy holds only in-frame clones and misses some; the assay was immunoSEQ multiplex PCR. The data show more than 2 million clones, about 95% seen once. The sample was naive CD8+ T cells sorted from blood. The receptor source for this set is a man younger than 30 in good health.

This CDR3 reads CASSFTFSHTDTQYF. The CDR3 bases are TGTGCCAGCAGTTTTACGTTTTCCCACACAGATACGCAGTATTTT. V usage is TRBV28 and J usage is TRBJ2-3; D is undetermined. Between the trimmed V and J ends, which lost 3 bases and 2 bases, there was a span of 12 bases. CDR1 and CDR2 (germline): MDHEN, SYDVKM. The CDR3 loop spans 15 amino acids.

J is TRBJ1-5 and V is TRBV18; no clear D. V lost 3 bases to trimming and J lost 8 bases, with 14 bases between them. The CDR3 extends over 14 amino acids. Per the germline V gene, CDR1 is KGHSH and CDR2 is LQKENI. CDR3 nucleotides: TGTGCCAGCTCACCTCAAATCGGTGGAGAGCCCCAGCATTTT. Protein: CASSPQIGGEPQHF.

The rearrangement uses TRBV27 and TRBJ2-1; D tentatively fits TRBD1 or TRBD2 (7 bases each). The CDR3 loop spans 15 amino acids. Germline-derived CDR1 and CDR2 are MNHEY and SMNVEV (reference sequence). V was pared by 6 bases and J by 1 base, with 13 bases between. CDR3 loop: CASRSRGGSYNEQFF. The CDR3 coding sequence is TGTGCCAGCAGGTCCAGGGGGGGATCCTACAATGAGCAGTTCTTC.

CDR3 nucleotide sequence: TGTGCCAGCAGCGTAACACCGGCATACGAGCAGTACTTC. This codes for CASSVTPAYEQYF. The genes are TRBV9 and TRBJ2-7, with D uncertain. V was shortened by 1 base and J by 4 bases, with 9 bases between the two germline ends. Looked up from germline, CDR1 is SGDLS and CDR2 is YYNGEE. The CDR3 length is 13 residues. Using reference TRBV9 and TRBJ2-7 for the parts outside the CDR3, the full variable domain is DSGVTQTPKHLITATGQRVTLRCSPRSGDLSVYWYQQSLDQGLQFLIQYYNGEERAKGNILERFSAQQFPDLHSELNLSSLELGDSALYFCASSVTPAYEQYFGPGTRLTVT.

This chain links TRBV5-4 with TRBJ2-7, with D perhaps matching TRBD1 (5 bases). Germline V gives CDR1 SGHNT, CDR2 YYREEE (reference sequence). The CDR3 runs to 12 residues. Trimming left V 4 bases short and J 2 bases short, with 7 bases between. CDR3 nucleotides: TGTGCCAGCAGCGAAGGGGCCTACGAGCAGTACTTC. Its protein product is CASSEGAYEQYF.

The chain has TRBV7-9 and TRBJ1-4; D is possibly TRBD1 (6 bases). Per the germline V gene, CDR1 is SEHNR and CDR2 is FQNEAQ (reference sequence). The CDR3 is made up of 19 amino acids. V was cut by 3 bases and J by 7 bases, with 27 bases left in between. The CDR3 sequence is CASSFSSAGTTLGGEKLFF. Here the CDR3 DNA reads TGTGCCAGCAGCTTTTCCTCCGCCGGGACAACATTGGGAGGTGAAAAACTGTTTTTT.

This clone is a singleton in its sample. V and J are TRBV6-1 and TRBJ1-1; D may be TRBD1 (5 bases). Germline CDR1 is MNHNS and CDR2 is SASEGT. This CDR3 is built from 13 residues. V was clipped by 7 bases and J by 3 bases, with 12 bases between them. CDR3 nucleotide sequence: TGTGCCAGCAATGGCAGGGTTTACACTGAAGCTTTCTTT. Amino acid sequence: CASNGRVYTEAFF.

The rearrangement joins TRBV4-1 to TRBJ2-3; D may correspond to TRBD1 or TRBD2 (5 bases each). Germline V lookup: CDR1 MGHRA, CDR2 YSYEKL. Trimming pared 1 base from V and 1 base from J, leaving 12 bases between. This CDR3 has 16 residues. Here the CDR3 DNA reads TGCGCCAGCAGCCAAGTTTGGGGGTTGGGCACAGATACGCAGTATTTT. It encodes CASSQVWGLGTDTQYF.

The chain links TRBV2 to TRBJ1-1; D call uncertain. The CDR3 totals 12 residues. The germline V and J ends were trimmed by 4 bases and 4 bases, with 7 bases remaining between them. Germline lookup yields CDR1 SNHLY and CDR2 FYNNEI. The CDR3 is CASSGGSTEAFF. Here the CDR3 DNA reads TGTGCCAGCAGTGGGGGATCCACTGAAGCTTTCTTT.

The gene calls are TRBV11-2 and TRBJ1-2, with TRBD1 identical over 7 bases. The length of the CDR3 is 14 residues. J lost 8 bases, V lost 5 bases, and 11 bases had no gene match. Germline CDR1 reads SGHAT; CDR2 reads FQNNGV. CDR3 region: CASSPGQRVEGYTF. DNA for the CDR3: TGTGCCAGCAGCCCGGGACAGCGAGTAGAAGGCTACACCTTC. Together with reference TRBV11-2 and TRBJ1-2, the CDR3 gives the full variable domain: EAGVAQSPRYKIIEKRQSVAFWCNPISGHATLYWYQQILGQGPKLLIQFQNNGVVDDSQLPKDRFSAERLKGVDSTLKIQPAKLEDSAVYLCASSPGQRVEGYTFGSGTRLTVV.

This clone was picked up one time. V is TRBV4-1 and J is TRBJ2-7; 10 bases agree with TRBD1. The V gene end was trimmed by 4 bases and the J gene end by 5 bases; junction bases not matched to a gene: 8. Germline V CDR1 and CDR2: MGHRA, YSYEKL. The CDR3 is made up of 15 amino acids. CDR3 coding DNA: TGCGCCAGCAGCCCTCAAGGACAGGGGGGCAACGAGCAGTACTTC. It yields the protein CASSPQGQGGNEQYF.

The CDR3: CASSVTADTQYF. CDR3 nucleotides: TGTGCCAGCAGCGTGACCGCAGATACGCAGTATTTT. The chain has TRBV5-4 and TRBJ2-3; D unclear. Germline V gene lookup returns CDR1 SGHNT and CDR2 YYREEE (reference sequence). The length of the CDR3 is 12 residues. Trimming took 4 bases from V and 4 from J, leaving 7 bases between them.

V is TRBV6-7 and J is TRBJ1-1; 7 bases are a match to TRBD1. TRBV6-7 is flagged as an ORF with uncertain function. CDR3 size: 15 residues. The V and J ends lost 5 bases and 5 bases, in that order; junction bases with no gene match: 11. CDR3 residues: CASSTFSLDRTEAFF. The CDR3 DNA is TGTGCCAGCAGTACGTTTTCCTTGGACAGGACTGAAGCTTTCTTT.

V and J are TRBV10-1 and TRBJ2-5; the match to TRBD1 covers 7 bases. The better agreement between TRBJ2-7 and the DNA end casts doubt on the J call. The CDR3 contains 14 residues. Per germline, CDR1 WNHNN and CDR2 SYGVQD (reference sequence). CDR3 sequence: CASSESGQAYEQYF. CDR3 bases: TGCGCCAGCAGTGAAAGTGGACAGGCCTACGAGCAGTACTTC.

The chain recombines TRBV9 with TRBJ1-1; D unresolved. CDR3 size: 13 residues. CDR1 SGDLS and CDR2 YYNGEE come from the germline V gene. Trimming took 4 bases from V and 3 from J, leaving 10 bases between them. CDR3 residues: CASSPPPDTEAFF. In nucleotides, the CDR3 is TGTGCCAGCAGCCCGCCCCCGGACACTGAAGCTTTCTTT.

J is TRBJ1-6 and V is TRBV13; 7 bases are a match to TRBD1. CDR1 is PRHDT, CDR2 FYEKMQ, per germline (reference sequence). The CDR3 spans 15 residues. The trim removed 4 bases at V and 6 bases at J, leaving 6 bases unmatched. The chain's CDR3 is CASSSTGTANSPLHF. The CDR3 DNA follows: TGTGCCAGCAGCTCCACCGGGACAGCTAATTCACCCCTCCACTTT. The whole variable domain, filled in from reference TRBV13 and TRBJ1-6, reads AAGVIQSPRHLIKEKRETATLKCYPIPRHDTVYWYQQGPGQDPQFLISFYEKMQSDKGSIPDRFSAQQFSDYHSELNMSSLELGDSALYFCASSSTGTANSPLHFGNGTRLTVT.

This clone was seen only once. The rearrangement uses TRBV5-4 and TRBJ2-1, with TRBD2 identical over 11 bases. V dropped 3 bases and J dropped 5; count of bases not matched to a gene: 10. The CDR3 extends over 17 amino acids. Germline assignment: CDR1 SGHNT and CDR2 YYREEE (reference sequence). CDR3 DNA sequence: TGTGCCAGCAGCTCGGGACCGGGACTAGCGGCTAACAATGAGCAGTTCTTC. Its protein product is CASSSGPGLAANNEQFF.

CDR3 amino acids: CASSQVFGPGETQYF. The CDR3, as DNA: TGCGCCAGCAGCCAAGTGTTTGGACCCGGGGAGACCCAGTACTTC. V usage is TRBV4-3 and J usage is TRBJ2-5, with D hard to call. Trimming took off 1 base at V and 5 bases at J, with 14 bases between the two ends. The germline V gene has CDR1 LGHNA and CDR2 YSLEER. The CDR3 totals 15 residues.

This clone was seen just once. The chain couples TRBV27 to TRBJ2-7, with TRBD1 as a possible D gene (6 bases). The CDR3 is 14 residues long. The germline V and J ends were trimmed by 5 bases and 1 base, with 12 bases remaining between them. CDR1 MNHEY and CDR2 SMNVEV come from the germline V gene (reference sequence). The CDR3 nucleotides read TGTGCCAGCAGTGGACAGTCCACATCCTACGAGCAGTACTTC. Its protein product is CASSGQSTSYEQYF.

Comment on this clone: This sample also contains other DNA sequences that code for the same CDR3. The J gene is TRBJ2-1, the V gene TRBV9; D is undetermined. Per the germline V gene, CDR1 is SGDLS and CDR2 is YYNGEE. V lost 0 bases and J lost 0, with 7 bases in between. This CDR3 spans 15 amino acids. The CDR3 loop reads CASSVGASSYNEQFF. The CDR3 coding sequence is TGTGCCAGCAGCGTAGGCGCTAGCTCCTACAATGAGCAGTTCTTC.